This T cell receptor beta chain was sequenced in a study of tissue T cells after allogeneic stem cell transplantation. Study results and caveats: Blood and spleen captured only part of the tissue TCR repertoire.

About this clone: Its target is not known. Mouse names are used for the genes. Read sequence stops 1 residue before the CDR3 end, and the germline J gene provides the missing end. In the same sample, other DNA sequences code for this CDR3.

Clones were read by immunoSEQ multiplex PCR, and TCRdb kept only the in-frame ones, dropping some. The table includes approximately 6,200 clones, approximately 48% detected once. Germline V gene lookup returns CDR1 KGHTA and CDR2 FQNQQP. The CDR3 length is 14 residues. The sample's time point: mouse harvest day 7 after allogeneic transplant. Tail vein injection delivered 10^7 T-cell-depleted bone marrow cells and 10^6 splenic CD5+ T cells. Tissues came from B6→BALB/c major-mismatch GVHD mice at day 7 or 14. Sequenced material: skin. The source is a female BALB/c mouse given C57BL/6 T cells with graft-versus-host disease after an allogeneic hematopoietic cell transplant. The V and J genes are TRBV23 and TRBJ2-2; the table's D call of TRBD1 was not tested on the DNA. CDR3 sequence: CSSSPQGNTGQLYF. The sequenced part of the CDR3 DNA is TGCTCCAGCAGCCCACAGGGAAACACCGGGCAGCTCTAC.